The TCR beta chain described here comes from a study of identical twins (dated by TCRdb to about 2016). Looking at the study overall: To test whether fetal clonotypes persist, the study used deep sequencing on TCR alpha and beta repertoires from monozygotic twins, unrelated adults of various ages, and cord blood. To rule out contamination, the twin experiments were replicated at different times with different library preparation protocols. Findings and caveats that apply to the study as a whole: The excess sharing between twins in beta out-of-frame sequences was weaker because fewer shared sequences reduced the signal-to-noise ratio. In monozygotic twins, recombination models systematically underestimated out-of-frame TCR alpha sharing, but the models matched the sharing seen between unrelated individuals. Because the same donors could not be followed over many years, conclusions were based on cross-sectional statistical analysis. Zero-insertion analyses could be partly confounded by invariant T cells such as MAIT and iNKT, although diverse VJ usage argued against such confounding for most clonotypes. Compared with coincidental sharing between unrelated individuals, an excess of low generation-probability sequences was observed among out-of-frame TCR alpha sequences shared between twins. Abundant cord blood beta clonotypes had fewer insertions, young adult naive repertoires showed a similar but weaker trend, and memory repertoires showed no such trend.

Via the germline V gene (reference sequence), CDR1 is MNHEY and CDR2 SMNVEV. From the cysteine up to the phenylalanine, the CDR3 has a length of 15 residues. The read is trimmed to its CDR3 DNA, 45 bases read in frame from base 1. The junction shows trimming of 5 bases on V and 2 bases on J, plus 16 bases between the germline ends. In the case of this clonotype: The specificity of this receptor is unknown. Base qualities are missing; no much larger clone stands one base away.

Receptor amplification or capture employed 5' RACE. The sequencer was an Illumina HiSeq 2000. Template switching added a universal primer binding site, and the final cDNA carried a unique molecular identifier that allowed TCR cDNA molecules to be counted accurately. Specific primers in the conserved constant-segment region were used to synthesize first-strand cDNA for the TCR alpha and beta chains. To control for contamination, every cDNA library was double barcoded, receiving both a SMART-Mk sample barcode and Illumina barcodes. Two successive PCR steps introduced TruSeq adapter sequences along with Illumina sample barcodes. Sequencing of the TCR alpha and beta cDNA libraries was done on the Illumina HiSeq platform using custom primers. The study's processing was this. MiGEC processed the raw reads to extract unique molecular identifiers, while MiXCR was used to determine the CDR3 positions. Recombination models were inferred per individual with the repgenHMM and IGoR tools using an EM algorithm. The analysis of shared clonotypes was done with the tcR package in R, with sharing normalized by the product of cloneset sizes. To study raw recombination without the effects of thymic and clonal selection, out-of-frame nonproductive sequences were analyzed. In TCRdb, the public reads were trimmed at Q25 with fastp and aligned with MiXCR, with productive beta chains retained. Identical CDR3 proteins give one entry, which carries the most common genes and DNA. TCRdb, not the authors, supplied the V and J calls. This sample has roughly 200,000 distinct CDR3 sequences in its table, and roughly 7.5% of those were observed once. Around 1.8% of the sample belongs to the ten largest clones.

All donors were healthy Caucasians. The twin cohort consisted of three pairs of female monozygotic twins, all aged roughly 18 to 30 years. Miltenyi CD45RO+ enrichment and human naive T-cell isolation kits were used to isolate memory (CD45RO+) and naive T cells from PBMC. These data were also reused for a study on yellow fever vaccine responses in identical twins. Taken from the second paper: The authors reported that the T cell response to vaccination in identical twins appeared partly convergent and partly personalized. The study precisely tracked vaccine-responding T cell clones in identical twins.

Specimen: memory (CD45RO+) T cells sorted from blood. Taken with the paper, the label for cell subset or site translates to: CD45RO+ enriched T cells. In this chain, TRBV27 is recombined with TRBJ2-7; the D element could tentatively be TRBD1 or TRBD2, as 5 bases agree for each. This TCR was recovered from a woman under 30 in good health. The CDR3 protein sequence reads: CASSRDRDPTYEQYF. The DNA sequence is TGTGCCAGCAGTCGCGACCGGGACCCTACCTACGAGCAGTACTTC.